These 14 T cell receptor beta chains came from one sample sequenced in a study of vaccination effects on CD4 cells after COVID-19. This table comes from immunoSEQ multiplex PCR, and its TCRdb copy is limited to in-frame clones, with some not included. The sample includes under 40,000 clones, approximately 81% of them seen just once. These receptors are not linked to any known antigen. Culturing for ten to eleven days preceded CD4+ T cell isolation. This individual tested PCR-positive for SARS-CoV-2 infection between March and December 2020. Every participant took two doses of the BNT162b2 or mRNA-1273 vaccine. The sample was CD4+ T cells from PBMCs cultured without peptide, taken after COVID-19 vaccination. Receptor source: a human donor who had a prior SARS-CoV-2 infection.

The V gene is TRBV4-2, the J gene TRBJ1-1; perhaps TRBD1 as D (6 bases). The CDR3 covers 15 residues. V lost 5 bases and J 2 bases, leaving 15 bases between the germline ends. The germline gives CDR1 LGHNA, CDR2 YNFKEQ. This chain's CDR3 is CASSRRTGANTEAFF. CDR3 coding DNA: TGTGCCAGCAGCAGACGGACGGGGGCAAACACTGAAGCTTTCTTT.

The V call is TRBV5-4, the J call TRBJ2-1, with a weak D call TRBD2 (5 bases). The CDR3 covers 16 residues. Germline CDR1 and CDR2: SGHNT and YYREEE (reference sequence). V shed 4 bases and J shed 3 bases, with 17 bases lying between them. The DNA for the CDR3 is TGTGCCAGCAGCCCCTCTCGGGGTACGCGCTACAATGAGCAGTTCTTC. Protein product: CASSPSRGTRYNEQFF. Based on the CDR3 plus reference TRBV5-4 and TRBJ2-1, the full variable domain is ETGVTQSPTHLIKTRGQQVTLRCSSQSGHNTVSWYQQALGQGPQFIFQYYREEENGRGNFPPRFSGLQFPNYSSELNVNALELDDSALYLCASSPSRGTRYNEQFFGPGTRLTVL.

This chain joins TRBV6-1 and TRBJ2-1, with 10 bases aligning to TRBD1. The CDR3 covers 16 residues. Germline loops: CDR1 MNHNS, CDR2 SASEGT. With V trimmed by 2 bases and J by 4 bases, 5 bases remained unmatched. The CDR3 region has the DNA TGTGCCAGCAGTGAACTAGGACAGGGGGATTACAATGAGCAGTTCTTC. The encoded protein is CASSELGQGDYNEQFF.

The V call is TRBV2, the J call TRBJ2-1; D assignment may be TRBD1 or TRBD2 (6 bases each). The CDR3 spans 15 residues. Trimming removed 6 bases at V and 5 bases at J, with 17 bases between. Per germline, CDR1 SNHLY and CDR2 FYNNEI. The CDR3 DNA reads TGTGCCAGCAGGGGATGGGGGGCGAGAAACAATGAGCAGTTCTTC. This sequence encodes CASRGWGARNNEQFF. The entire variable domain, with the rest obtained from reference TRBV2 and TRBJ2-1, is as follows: EPEVTQTPSHQVTQMGQEVILRCVPISNHLYFYWYRQILGQKVEFLVSFYNNEISEKSEIFDDQFSVERPDGSNFTLKIRSTKLEDSAMYFCASRGWGARNNEQFFGPGTRLTVL.

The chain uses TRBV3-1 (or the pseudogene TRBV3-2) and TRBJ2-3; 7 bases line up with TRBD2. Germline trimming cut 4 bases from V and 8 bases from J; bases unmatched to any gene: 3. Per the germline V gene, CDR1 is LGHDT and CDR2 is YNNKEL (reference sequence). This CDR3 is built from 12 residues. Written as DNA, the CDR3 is TGTGCCAGCAGCCCTAGCGGAGTTACGCAGTATTTT. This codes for CASSPSGVTQYF.

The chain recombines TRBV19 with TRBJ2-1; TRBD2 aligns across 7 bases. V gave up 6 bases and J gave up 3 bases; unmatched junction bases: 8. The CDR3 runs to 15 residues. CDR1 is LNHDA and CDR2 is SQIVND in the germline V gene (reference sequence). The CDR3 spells CASRMGRGFYNEQFF. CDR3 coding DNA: TGTGCCAGTAGAATGGGGAGGGGTTTCTACAATGAGCAGTTCTTC. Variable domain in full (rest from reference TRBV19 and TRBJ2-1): DGGITQSPKYLFRKEGQNVTLSCEQNLNHDAMYWYRQDPGQGLRLIYYSQIVNDFQKGDIAEGYSVSREKKESFPLTVTSAQKNPTAFYLCASRMGRGFYNEQFFGPGTRLTVL.

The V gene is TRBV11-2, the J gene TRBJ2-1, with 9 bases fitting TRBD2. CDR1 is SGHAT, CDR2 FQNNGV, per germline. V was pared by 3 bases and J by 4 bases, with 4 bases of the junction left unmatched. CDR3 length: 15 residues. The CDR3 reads CASSFDSGRYNEQFF. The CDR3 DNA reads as TGTGCCAGCAGCTTCGATAGCGGGAGATACAATGAGCAGTTCTTC.

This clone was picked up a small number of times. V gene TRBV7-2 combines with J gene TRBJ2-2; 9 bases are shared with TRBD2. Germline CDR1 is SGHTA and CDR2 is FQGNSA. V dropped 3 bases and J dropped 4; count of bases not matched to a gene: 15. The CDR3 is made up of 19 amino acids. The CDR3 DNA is TGTGCCAGCAGCTTGCGCGCGGGAGGGCTCTCTGGGCGCACCGGGGAGCTGTTTTTT. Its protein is CASSLRAGGLSGRTGELFF.

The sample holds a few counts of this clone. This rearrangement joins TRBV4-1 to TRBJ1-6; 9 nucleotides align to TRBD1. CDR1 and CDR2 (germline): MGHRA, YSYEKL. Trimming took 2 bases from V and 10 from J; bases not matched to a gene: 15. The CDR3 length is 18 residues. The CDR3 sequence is CASSQRSLRGQGLSPLHF. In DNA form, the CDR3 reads TGCGCCAGCAGCCAAAGATCATTACGGGGACAGGGTTTGTCACCCCTCCACTTT.

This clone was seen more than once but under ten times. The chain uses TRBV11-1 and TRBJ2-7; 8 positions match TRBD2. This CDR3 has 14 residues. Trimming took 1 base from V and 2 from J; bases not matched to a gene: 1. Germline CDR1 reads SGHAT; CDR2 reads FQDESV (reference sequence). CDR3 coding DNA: TGTGCCAGCAGCTTAGGTAGCGGGGCCTACGAGCAGTACTTC. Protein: CASSLGSGAYEQYF. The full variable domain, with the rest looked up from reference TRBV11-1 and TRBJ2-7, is EAEVAQSPRYKITEKSQAVAFWCDPISGHATLYWYRQILGQGPELLVQFQDESVVDDSQLPKDRFSAERLKGVDSTLKIQPAELGDSAMYLCASSLGSGAYEQYFGPGTRLTVT.

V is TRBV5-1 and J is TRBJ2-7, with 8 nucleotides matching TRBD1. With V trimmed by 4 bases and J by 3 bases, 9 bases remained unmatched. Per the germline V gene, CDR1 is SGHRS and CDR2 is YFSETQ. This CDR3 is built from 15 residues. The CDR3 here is CASSPGTGGVYEQYF. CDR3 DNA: TGCGCCAGCAGCCCCGGGACAGGCGGTGTCTACGAGCAGTACTTC.

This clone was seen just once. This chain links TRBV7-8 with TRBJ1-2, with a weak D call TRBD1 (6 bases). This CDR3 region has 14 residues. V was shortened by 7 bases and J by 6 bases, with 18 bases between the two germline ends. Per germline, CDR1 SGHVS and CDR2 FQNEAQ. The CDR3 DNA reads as TGTGCCAGCACTAACGAAAACAGGGCTGATGGCTACACCTTC. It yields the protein CASTNENRADGYTF. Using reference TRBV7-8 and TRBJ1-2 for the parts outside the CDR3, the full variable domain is GAGVSQSPRYKVAKRGQDVALRCDPISGHVSLFWYQQALGQGPEFLTYFQNEAQLDKSGLPSDRFFAERPEGSVSTLKIQRTQQEDSAVYLCASTNENRADGYTFGSGTRLTVV.

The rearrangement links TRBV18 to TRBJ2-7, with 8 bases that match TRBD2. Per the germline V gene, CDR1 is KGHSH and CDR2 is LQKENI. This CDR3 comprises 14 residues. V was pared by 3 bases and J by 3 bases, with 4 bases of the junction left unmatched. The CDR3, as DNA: TGTGCCAGCTCACCGGGACTAGATAACTACGAGCAGTACTTC. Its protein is CASSPGLDNYEQYF.

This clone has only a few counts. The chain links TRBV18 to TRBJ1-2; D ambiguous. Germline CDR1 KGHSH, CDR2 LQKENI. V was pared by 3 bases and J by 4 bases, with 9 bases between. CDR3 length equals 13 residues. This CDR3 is CASSPGRSYGYTF. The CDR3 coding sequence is TGTGCCAGCTCACCTGGCAGGTCCTATGGCTACACCTTC.